The sequence of this T cell receptor beta chain was determined in a study of shared clonotypes between healthy human individuals. Study-level results: Between a few donors, naive CD4 clonotypes were shared at a level of about 5%.

In the source study's methods: Filtering differed since immunoSEQ provided only junctions, with no quality scores. TCRdb's copy holds only in-frame clones and misses some; the assay was immunoSEQ multiplex PCR. V and J calls plus clone size are reproduced from that table; the DNA served to infer D and trimming. The table lists around 200,000 clones, over 50% of them singletons. As for this clone: What it recognizes is unknown.

CD4+ cells were split into CD45RA+ naive and CD45RA-negative memory subsets. This clonotype was sampled from a young man in good health. Sequences were obtained from memory CD4+ T cells sorted from blood. Stated subset: CD45RA-negative fraction.

In DNA, the CDR3 is TGTGCCAGCAGCTTGGATGGGGGGCGTTCGATGACCGGGGAGCTGTTTTTT. Amino acid sequence: CASSLDGGRSMTGELFF. The chain couples TRBV5-4 to TRBJ2-2, with D tentatively TRBD1 or TRBD2 (6 bases each). The CDR3 is made up of 17 amino acids. Between the trimmed V and J ends, which lost 0 bases and 5 bases, there was a span of 17 bases. Germline CDR1 and CDR2: SGHNT and YYREEE (reference sequence).